This TCR beta chain emerged from a study of OX40 agonist ivuxolimab in advanced cancers. Across the study: Ivuxolimab is a fully human IgG2 antibody that activates OX40 (CD134). One patient with hepatocellular carcinoma and two with cutaneous melanoma, three in all, had partial responses.

A remark on this clone: Its antigen is unknown.

Per the germline V gene, CDR1 is PRHDT and CDR2 is FYEKMQ (reference sequence). Trimming left V 5 bases short and J 4 bases short, with 9 bases between. CDR3 size: 13 residues. The method was immunoSEQ multiplex PCR; TCRdb's version includes in-frame clones alone and lacks a portion of them. The table records about 71,000 clones, roughly three quarters of them present only once. Findings of the study overall: In general, CD8+ T cells held more expanded clones than CD4+ did, on average.

Sequencing was performed on CD4+ or CD8+ T cells sorted from blood, taken in a trial of the OX40 agonist ivuxolimab. The chain carries TRBV13 and TRBJ1-5; D gene uncertain. The clonotype was recovered from an adult with an advanced solid tumor such as melanoma, head and neck, liver or kidney cancer. CDR3: CASSVAINQPQHF. The CDR3 DNA reads as TGTGCCAGCAGCGTTGCCATAAATCAGCCCCAGCATTTT.